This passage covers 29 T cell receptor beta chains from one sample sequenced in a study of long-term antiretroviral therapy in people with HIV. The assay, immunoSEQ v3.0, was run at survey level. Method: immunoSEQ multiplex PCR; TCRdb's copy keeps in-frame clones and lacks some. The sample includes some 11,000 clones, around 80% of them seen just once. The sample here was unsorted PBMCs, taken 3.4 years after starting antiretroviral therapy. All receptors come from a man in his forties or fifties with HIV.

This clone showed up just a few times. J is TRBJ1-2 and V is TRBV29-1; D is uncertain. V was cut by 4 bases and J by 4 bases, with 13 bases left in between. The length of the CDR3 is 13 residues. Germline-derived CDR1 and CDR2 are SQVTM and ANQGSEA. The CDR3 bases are TGCAGCGTTGTGGTGGCCTCGAGCTATGGCTACACCTTC. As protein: CSVVVASSYGYTF.

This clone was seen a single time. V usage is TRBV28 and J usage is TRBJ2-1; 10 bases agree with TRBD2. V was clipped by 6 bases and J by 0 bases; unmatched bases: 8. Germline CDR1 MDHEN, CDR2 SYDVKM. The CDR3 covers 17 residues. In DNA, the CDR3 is TGTGCCAGCAGAAATACAGCGGGAGGGAGCTCCTACAATGAGCAGTTCTTC. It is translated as CASRNTAGGSSYNEQFF.

The CDR3 DNA sequence: TGTGCCATCCACACAGGGGGGTTTGGCAATGAGCAGTTCTTC. Its protein is CAIHTGGFGNEQFF. The rearrangement uses TRBV27 and TRBJ2-1, with 8 bases matching TRBD1. CDR1 MNHEY and CDR2 SMNVEV come from the germline V gene (reference sequence). The CDR3 is 14 amino acids. Germline trimming cut 10 bases from V and 6 bases from J; bases unmatched to any gene: 11.

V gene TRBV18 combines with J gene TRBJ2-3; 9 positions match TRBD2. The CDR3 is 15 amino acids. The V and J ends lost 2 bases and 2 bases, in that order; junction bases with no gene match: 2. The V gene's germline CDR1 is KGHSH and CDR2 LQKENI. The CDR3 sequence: CASSPLAGVTDTQYF. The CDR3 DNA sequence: TGTGCCAGCTCACCATTAGCGGGGGTCACAGATACGCAGTATTTT.

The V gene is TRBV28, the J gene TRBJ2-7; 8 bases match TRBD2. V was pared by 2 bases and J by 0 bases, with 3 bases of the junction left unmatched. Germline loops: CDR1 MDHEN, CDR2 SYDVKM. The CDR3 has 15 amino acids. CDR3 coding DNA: TGTGCCAGCAGTTTAGGGAGCGGGAGCTCCTACGAGCAGTACTTC. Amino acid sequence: CASSLGSGSSYEQYF.

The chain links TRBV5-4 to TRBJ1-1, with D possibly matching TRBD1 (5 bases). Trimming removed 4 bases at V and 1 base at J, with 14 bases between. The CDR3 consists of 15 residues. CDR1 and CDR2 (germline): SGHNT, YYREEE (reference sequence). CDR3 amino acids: CASSRGRATNTEAFF. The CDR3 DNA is TGTGCCAGCAGCAGGGGTCGGGCGACGAACACTGAAGCTTTCTTT.

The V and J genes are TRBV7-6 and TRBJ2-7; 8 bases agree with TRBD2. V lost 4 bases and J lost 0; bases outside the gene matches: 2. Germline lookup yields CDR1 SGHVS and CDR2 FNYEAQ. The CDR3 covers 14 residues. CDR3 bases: TGTGCCAGCAGCTGGGGGACTAGCTCCTACGAGCAGTACTTC. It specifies CASSWGTSSYEQYF. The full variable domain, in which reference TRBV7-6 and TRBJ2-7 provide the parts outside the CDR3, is GAGVSQSPRYKVTKRGQDVALRCDPISGHVSLYWYRQALGQGPEFLTYFNYEAQQDKSGLPNDRFSAERPEGSISTLTIQRTEQRDSAMYRCASSWGTSSYEQYFGPGTRLTVT.

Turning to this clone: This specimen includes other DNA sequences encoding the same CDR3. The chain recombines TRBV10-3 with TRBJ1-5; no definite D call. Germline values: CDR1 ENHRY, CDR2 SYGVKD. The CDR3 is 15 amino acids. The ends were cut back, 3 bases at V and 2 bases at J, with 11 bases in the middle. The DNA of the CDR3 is TGTGCCATCAGTGATGAAAGGGAGGGCAATCAGCCCCAGCATTTT. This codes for CAISDEREGNQPQHF.

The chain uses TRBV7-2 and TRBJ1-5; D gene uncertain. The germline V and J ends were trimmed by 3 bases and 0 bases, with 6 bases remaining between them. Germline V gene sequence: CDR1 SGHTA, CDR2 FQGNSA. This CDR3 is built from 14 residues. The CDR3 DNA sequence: TGTGCCAGCAGCTTTACTAATAGCAATCAGCCCCAGCATTTT. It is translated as CASSFTNSNQPQHF.

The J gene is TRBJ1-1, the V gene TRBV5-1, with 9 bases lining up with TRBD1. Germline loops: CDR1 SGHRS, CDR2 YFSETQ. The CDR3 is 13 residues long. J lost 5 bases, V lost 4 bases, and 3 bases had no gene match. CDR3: CASSVTGGTEAFF. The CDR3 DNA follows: TGCGCCAGCAGCGTGACAGGGGGAACTGAAGCTTTCTTT.

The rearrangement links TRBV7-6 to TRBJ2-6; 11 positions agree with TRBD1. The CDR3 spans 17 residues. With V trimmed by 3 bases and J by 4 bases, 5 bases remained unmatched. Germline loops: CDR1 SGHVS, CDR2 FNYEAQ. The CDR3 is CASSFGQGAVGANVLTF. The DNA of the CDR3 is TGTGCCAGCAGCTTCGGACAGGGGGCGGTAGGGGCCAACGTCCTGACTTTC.

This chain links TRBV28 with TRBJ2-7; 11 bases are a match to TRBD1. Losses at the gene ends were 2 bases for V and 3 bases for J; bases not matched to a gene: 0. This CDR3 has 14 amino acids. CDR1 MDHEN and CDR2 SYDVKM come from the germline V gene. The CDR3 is CASSLGTGGYEQYF. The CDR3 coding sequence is TGTGCCAGCAGTTTAGGGACAGGGGGCTACGAGCAGTACTTC.

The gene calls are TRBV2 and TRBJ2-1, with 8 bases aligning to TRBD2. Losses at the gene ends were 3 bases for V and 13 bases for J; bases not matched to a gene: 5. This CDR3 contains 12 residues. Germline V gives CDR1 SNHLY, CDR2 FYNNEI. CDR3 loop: CASSDSGGKQFF. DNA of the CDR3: TGTGCCAGCAGTGATTCGGGAGGGAAACAGTTCTTC.

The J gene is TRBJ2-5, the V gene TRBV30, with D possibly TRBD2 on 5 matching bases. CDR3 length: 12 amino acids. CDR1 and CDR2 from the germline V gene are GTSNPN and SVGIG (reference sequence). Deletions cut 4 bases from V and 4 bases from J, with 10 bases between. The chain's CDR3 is CAWNREGETQYF. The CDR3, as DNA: TGTGCCTGGAACCGGGAAGGAGAGACCCAGTACTTC.

CDR3 nucleotide sequence: TGTGCCAGCAGCTCGTTTCAGGGGGCAATGACTGAAGCTTTCTTT. Residues: CASSSFQGAMTEAFF. This chain links TRBV7-2 with TRBJ1-1, with 8 bases that match TRBD1. The V gene's germline CDR1 is SGHTA and CDR2 FQGNSA. CDR3 size: 15 residues. V was clipped by 4 bases and J by 5 bases; unmatched bases: 9.

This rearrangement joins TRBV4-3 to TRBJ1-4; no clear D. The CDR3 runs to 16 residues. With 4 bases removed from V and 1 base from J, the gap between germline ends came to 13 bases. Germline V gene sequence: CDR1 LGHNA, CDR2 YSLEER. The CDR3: CASSLQHVLTNEKLFF. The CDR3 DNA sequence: TGCGCCAGCAGCCTCCAACATGTATTAACTAATGAAAAACTGTTTTTT.

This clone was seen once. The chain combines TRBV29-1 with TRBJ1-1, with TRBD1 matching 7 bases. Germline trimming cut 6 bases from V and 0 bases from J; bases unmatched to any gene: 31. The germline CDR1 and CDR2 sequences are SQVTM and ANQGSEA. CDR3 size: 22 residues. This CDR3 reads CSVICESPRAGTDLLMNTEAFF. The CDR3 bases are TGCAGCGTAATCTGTGAGTCACCGCGGGCCGGGACAGACCTTCTTATGAACACTGAAGCTTTCTTT.

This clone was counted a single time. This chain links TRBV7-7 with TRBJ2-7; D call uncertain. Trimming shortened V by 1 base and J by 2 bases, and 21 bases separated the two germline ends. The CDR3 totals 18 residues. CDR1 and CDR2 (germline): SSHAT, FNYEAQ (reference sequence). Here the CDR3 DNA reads TGTGCCAGCAGCTTAGACTTGCGGAAAAAAATAAGGACCTACGAGCAGTACTTC. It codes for CASSLDLRKKIRTYEQYF.

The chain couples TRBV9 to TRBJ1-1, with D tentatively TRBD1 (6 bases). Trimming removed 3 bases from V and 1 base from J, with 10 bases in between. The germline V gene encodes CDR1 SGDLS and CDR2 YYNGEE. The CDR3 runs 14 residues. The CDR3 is CASSGEQGNTEAFF. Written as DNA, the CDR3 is TGTGCCAGCAGCGGAGAACAGGGGAACACTGAAGCTTTCTTT. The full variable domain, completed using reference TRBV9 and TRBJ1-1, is DSGVTQTPKHLITATGQRVTLRCSPRSGDLSVYWYQQSLDQGLQFLIQYYNGEERAKGNILERFSAQQFPDLHSELNLSSLELGDSALYFCASSGEQGNTEAFFGQGTRLTVV.

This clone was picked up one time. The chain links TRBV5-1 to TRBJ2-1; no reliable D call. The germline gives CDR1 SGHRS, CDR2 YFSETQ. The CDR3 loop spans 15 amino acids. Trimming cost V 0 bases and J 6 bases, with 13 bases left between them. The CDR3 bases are TGCGCCAGCAGCTTGGAGGTAGAAGTAAGCAATGAGCAGTTCTTC. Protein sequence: CASSLEVEVSNEQFF. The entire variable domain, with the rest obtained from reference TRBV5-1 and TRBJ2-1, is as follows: KAGVTQTPRYLIKTRGQQVTLSCSPISGHRSVSWYQQTPGQGLQFLFEYFSETQRNKGNFPGRFSGRQFSNSRSEMNVSTLELGDSALYLCASSLEVEVSNEQFFGPGTRLTVL.

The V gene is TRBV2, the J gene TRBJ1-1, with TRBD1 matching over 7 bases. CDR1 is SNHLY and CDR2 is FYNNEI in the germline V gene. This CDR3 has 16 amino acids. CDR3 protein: CALHVPPRDRLIGAFF. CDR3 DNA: TGTGCATTGCACGTCCCCCCCCGGGACAGACTGATAGGAGCTTTCTTT.

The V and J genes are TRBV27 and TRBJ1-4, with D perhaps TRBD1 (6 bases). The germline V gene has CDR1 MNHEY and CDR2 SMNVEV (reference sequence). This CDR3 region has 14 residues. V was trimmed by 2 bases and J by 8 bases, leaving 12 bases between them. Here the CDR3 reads CASSLTGAREKLFF. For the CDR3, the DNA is TGTGCCAGCAGTTTAACGGGGGCGCGGGAAAAACTGTTTTTT.

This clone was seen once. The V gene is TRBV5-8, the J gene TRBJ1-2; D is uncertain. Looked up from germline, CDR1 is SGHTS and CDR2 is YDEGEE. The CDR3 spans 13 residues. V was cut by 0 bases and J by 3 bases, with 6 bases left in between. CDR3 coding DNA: TGTGCCAGCAGCTTGGACGAGGACTATGGCTACACCTTC. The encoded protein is CASSLDEDYGYTF. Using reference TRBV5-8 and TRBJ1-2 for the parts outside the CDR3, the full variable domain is EAGVTQSPTHLIKTRGQQATLRCSPISGHTSVYWYQQALGLGLQFLLWYDEGEERNRGNFPPRFSGRQFPNYSSELNVNALELEDSALYLCASSLDEDYGYTFGSGTRLTVV.

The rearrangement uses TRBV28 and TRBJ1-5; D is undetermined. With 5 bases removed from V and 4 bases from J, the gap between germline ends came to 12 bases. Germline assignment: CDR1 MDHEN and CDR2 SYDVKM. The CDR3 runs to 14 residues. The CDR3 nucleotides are TGTGCCAGCAGTCAACCAGGACTAAATCAGCCCCAGCATTTT. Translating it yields CASSQPGLNQPQHF.

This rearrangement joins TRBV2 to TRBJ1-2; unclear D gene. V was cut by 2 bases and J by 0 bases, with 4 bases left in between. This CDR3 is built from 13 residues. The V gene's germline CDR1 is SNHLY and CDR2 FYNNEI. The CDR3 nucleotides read TGTGCCAGCAGTGAAAGCACTAACTATGGCTACACCTTC. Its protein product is CASSESTNYGYTF.

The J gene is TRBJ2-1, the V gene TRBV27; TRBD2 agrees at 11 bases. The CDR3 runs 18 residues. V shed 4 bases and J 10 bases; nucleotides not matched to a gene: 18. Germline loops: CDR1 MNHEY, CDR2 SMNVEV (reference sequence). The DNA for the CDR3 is TGTGCCAGCAGTTCAGACGGCCCAGGGACTAGCGGTCTACGGGAGCAGTTCTTC. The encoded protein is CASSSDGPGTSGLREQFF.

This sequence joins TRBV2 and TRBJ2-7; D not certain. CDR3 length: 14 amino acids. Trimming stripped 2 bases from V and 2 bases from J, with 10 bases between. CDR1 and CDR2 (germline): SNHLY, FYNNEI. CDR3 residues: CASSEPGLAYEQYF. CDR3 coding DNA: TGTGCCAGCAGTGAACCGGGTCTAGCCTACGAGCAGTACTTC.

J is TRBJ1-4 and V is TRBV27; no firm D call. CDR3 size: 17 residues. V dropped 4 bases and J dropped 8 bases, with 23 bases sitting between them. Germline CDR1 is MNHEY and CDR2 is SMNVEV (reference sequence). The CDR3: CASSSTLVGPKGEKLFF. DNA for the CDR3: TGTGCCAGCAGTTCTACGCTCGTAGGCCCCAAAGGCGAAAAACTGTTTTTT.

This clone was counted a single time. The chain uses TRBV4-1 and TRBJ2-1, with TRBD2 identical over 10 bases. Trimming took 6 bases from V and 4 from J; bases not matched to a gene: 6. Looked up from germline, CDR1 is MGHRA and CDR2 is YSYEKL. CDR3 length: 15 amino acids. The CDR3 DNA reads TGCGCCAGCAGTAAGCGGGAGGGCGTATACAATGAGCAGTTCTTC. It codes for CASSKREGVYNEQFF.